The sequence of this TCR beta chain was determined in a study of blood T cell repertoires in COVID-19 (dated by TCRdb to about 2020). About the study as a whole: Samples covering the acute and convalescent phases of COVID-19 were provided by collaborators in the United States, Italy and Spain. The prospective study material was composed of cDNA or gDNA derived from T cells, B-cell-depleted T cells, or PBMCs. Deeply sampled blood TCRbeta repertoires from subjects exposed to, actively infected with, or recovered from COVID-19 were included in the dataset. The repertoires were released in a freely available public database intended as a resource for research on the immune response to SARS-CoV-2. Samples came from the ongoing ImmuneRACE study (first 160 participants) plus 1,254 subjects from 6 global collaborators. Sample metadata almost always included a de-identified subject ID, COVID-19 status, age in years and sex. HLA class I and class II types, where available, came from metadata supplied by the sample provider rather than from assay-based typing. Overall study outcomes, separate from this receptor: How much clinical and demographic metadata was included differed by source and by participant, and the metadata was provided uncurated.

Another Seattle source contributed samples from volunteer blood donors who had recovered from COVID-19. The collaborating institutions used their own protocols to collect whole blood in K2EDTA tubes. For TCRbeta analysis, collaborators shipped samples as frozen whole blood, isolated PBMCs, or DNA extracted from either of those sample types. The V end gives up 5 bases and the J end 4 bases, leaving 10 bases in the junction not matched to a gene. The CDR3 measures 16 amino acids from cysteine to phenylalanine. Only the CDR3 part of the read is kept: 48 bases, read in frame from the first base. The germline V gene gives CDR1 as SGHTA and CDR2 as FQGTGA. The immunoSEQ Assay, a bias-controlled multiplex PCR, was used to amplify TCRbeta CDR3 regions from genomic DNA. From the authors' description of their analysis: The number of nucleated cells in each sample was estimated by amplification of reference gene primers within the assay. Sequence reads were collapsed and filtered to measure the absolute abundance of every unique TCRbeta CDR3 rearrangement. For each sample, productive Simpson clonality was calculated by taking the square root of Simpson's diversity index across productive rearrangements. The table comes from immuneACCESS by way of TCRdb, which keeps in-frame sequences with V and J called. Part of the clones is missing from these tables; in studies checked, under half for an unresolved V gene and the rest for unknown reasons. That table supplies the V and J calls and clone size; D and trimming were determined from the DNA. Present in this sample are some 150,000 clones, 80% to 90% of which were seen just once. 3% to 4% of the sample lies in the top ten.

As for this clone: It has no known antigen specificity. No quality values exist for individual bases; no much larger clone is one base distant.

This sequence originates from a woman aged 55-75 years who had recovered from COVID-19. The chain was built from TRBV7-3 and TRBJ2-2, with 7 junctional bases fitting TRBD2. The sequenced sample consisted of peripheral blood. The encoded CDR3 is CASSPQRGIRTGELFF. The DNA sequence is given as TGTGCCAGCAGCCCTCAGCGGGGTATCCGCACCGGGGAGCTGTTTTTT.